One and the same sample provided the 22 T cell receptor beta chains below, sequenced in a study of blood T cells in healthy people across ages. It was with a sample-barcoded 5' primer and a J-beta primer mix that a second PCR of about 6 to 12 cycles was run. TCRdb independently ran MiXCR on the 5' RACE reads; one entry per CDR3 protein. Of about 1.4 million distinct CDR3 sequences listed, around 55% are singletons. Sequenced material: blood. These receptors were taken from a man aged 18 to 29 in good health.

The chain uses TRBV7-9 and TRBJ1-2; TRBD1 matches 10 bases. Losses at the gene ends were 5 bases for V and 4 bases for J; bases not matched to a gene: 10. Germline CDR1 and CDR2: SEHNR and FQNEAQ (reference sequence). There are 16 residues in the CDR3. The CDR3 DNA reads as TGTGCCAGCAGCACCCGGGACAGGGGTTCCTCCTATGGCTACACCTTC. It translates to CASSTRDRGSSYGYTF.

The chain joins TRBV2 to TRBJ1-5; possible D gene TRBD1, 5 bases. With 10 bases removed from V and 0 bases from J, the gap between germline ends came to 16 bases. The germline V gene has CDR1 SNHLY and CDR2 FYNNEI. The CDR3 has 15 amino acids. The CDR3 nucleotides are TGTGCCATCGATAACAGGCCTTATAGCAATCAGCCCCAGCATTTT. Residues: CAIDNRPYSNQPQHF.

The genes are TRBV10-3 and TRBJ1-5; possibly TRBD1 for D (5 bases). Germline assignment: CDR1 ENHRY and CDR2 SYGVKD. Between the trimmed V and J ends, which lost 4 bases and 5 bases, there was a span of 9 bases. CDR3 size: 13 residues. In DNA, the CDR3 is TGTGCCATCAGTGCCAGGGAGGATCAGCCCCAGCATTTT. Its protein product is CAISAREDQPQHF.

The chain links TRBV4-1 to TRBJ2-6, with D hard to call. The germline V gene encodes CDR1 MGHRA and CDR2 YSYEKL. V lost 9 bases, J lost 2 bases, and 8 bases lay in between. CDR3 size: 13 residues. The DNA of the CDR3 is TGCGCCAGTAAACCTACTGGGGCCAACGTCCTGACTTTC. Amino acid sequence: CASKPTGANVLTF.

This clonotype occurred a few times. The genes are TRBV4-2 and TRBJ1-6; D remains ambiguous. Germline assignment: CDR1 LGHNA and CDR2 YNFKEQ. The CDR3 extends over 14 amino acids. Trimming took off 1 base at V and 10 bases at J, with 11 bases between the two ends. CDR3 residues: CASSQGGRFSPLHF. CDR3 bases: TGTGCCAGCAGCCAAGGAGGCAGATTCTCACCCCTCCACTTT.

This clonotype came up once. The chain has TRBV6-5 and TRBJ1-4; D perhaps matches TRBD1 (6 bases). Germline assignment: CDR1 MNHEY and CDR2 SVGAGI. The CDR3 has 14 amino acids. Between the trimmed V and J ends, which lost 5 bases and 5 bases, there was a span of 12 bases. The CDR3 region has the DNA TGTGCCAGCAGTACCCTCGGACAGAATGAAAAACTGTTTTTT. It translates to CASSTLGQNEKLFF.

The rearrangement links TRBV12-3 or TRBV12-4 to TRBJ2-3, with D uncertain. The CDR3 consists of 14 residues. Trimming shortened V by 6 bases and J by 11 bases, and 21 bases separated the two germline ends. The CDR3 loop is CASSPMLSADVQYF. The CDR3 bases are TGTGCCAGCAGCCCTATGTTGAGCGCAGATGTGCAGTATTTT.

Only a few counts were recorded for this clonotype. This sequence joins TRBV29-1 and TRBJ2-7; 7 bases line up with TRBD2. V gave up 3 bases and J gave up 3 bases; unmatched junction bases: 5. This CDR3 region has 13 residues. From germline, CDR1 is SQVTM and CDR2 ANQGSEA. The CDR3 reads CSVDPSGNYEQYF. For the CDR3, the DNA is TGCAGCGTTGATCCCAGCGGGAACTACGAGCAGTACTTC.

The genes are TRBV6-2 or TRBV6-3 and TRBJ2-3, with TRBD1 matching 8 bases. CDR1 MNHEY and CDR2 SVGEGT come from the germline V gene. With 6 bases clipped from V and 4 bases from J, the junction kept 18 bases outside the gene matches. The length of the CDR3 is 18 residues. The CDR3 sequence: CASSRPPWTGQLSDTQYF. The CDR3 DNA reads as TGTGCCAGCAGCCGCCCACCTTGGACAGGGCAATTGTCAGATACGCAGTATTTT.

This chain uses TRBV20-1 with TRBJ2-7; 10 bases map to TRBD2. Trimming removed 0 bases from V and 7 bases from J; junction bases left unmatched: 12. Germline CDR1 DFQATT, CDR2 SNEGSKA (reference sequence). CDR3 length: 16 amino acids. The CDR3 DNA follows: TGCAGTGCTAGAGACCCGCGAGCGGGGGGGCCGAAAGAGCAGTACTTC. Translating gives CSARDPRAGGPKEQYF.

The V gene is TRBV2, the J gene TRBJ2-5, with no clear D. TRBJ2-7 matches the DNA end more closely, so the J call is doubtful. The germline V gene has CDR1 SNHLY and CDR2 FYNNEI. The CDR3 extends over 12 amino acids. CDR3 in amino acids: CASSDRNYEQYF. The CDR3 DNA sequence: TGTGCCAGCAGTGACCGAAACTACGAGCAGTACTTC.

This clonotype was counted only a few times. The chain combines TRBV6-6 with TRBJ2-5; 8 nucleotides align to TRBD1. CDR1 MNHNY and CDR2 SVGAGI come from the germline V gene (reference sequence). Trimming cost V 2 bases and J 2 bases; bases outside gene matches: 7. There are 16 residues in the CDR3. The CDR3 region has the DNA TGTGCCAGCAGTTACCCGTCTACAGGGGGTCAAGAGACCCAGTACTTC. Translation gives CASSYPSTGGQETQYF.

This clonotype has a handful of counts. V and J are TRBV20-1 and TRBJ1-6; 7 bases align to TRBD1. This CDR3 is 14 amino acids long. The J segment lost 3 bases and the V segment lost 5 bases, leaving 4 bases of the junction unmatched. Germline V gene sequence: CDR1 DFQATT, CDR2 SNEGSKA (reference sequence). The CDR3 reads CSAGQVDYNSPLHF. In DNA form, the CDR3 reads TGCAGTGCTGGACAGGTGGACTATAATTCACCCCTCCACTTT.

This sequence joins TRBV15 and TRBJ2-6, with 8 nucleotides matching TRBD1. This CDR3 comprises 18 residues. V was pared by 3 bases and J by 0 bases, with 7 bases of the junction left unmatched. Germline CDR1 LNHNV, CDR2 YYDKDF (reference sequence). The CDR3: CATSRPDRGDSGANVLTF. DNA of the CDR3: TGTGCCACCAGCAGGCCCGACAGGGGCGACTCTGGGGCCAACGTCCTGACTTTC. Based on the CDR3 plus reference TRBV15 and TRBJ2-6, the full variable domain is DAMVIQNPRYQVTQFGKPVTLSCSQTLNHNVMYWYQQKSSQAPKLLFHYYDKDFNNEADTPDNFQSRRPNTSFCFLDIRSPGLGDTAMYLCATSRPDRGDSGANVLTFGAGSRLTVL.

This clonotype was seen more than once but under ten times. This chain links TRBV6-2 or TRBV6-3 with TRBJ2-7; 11 bases fit TRBD2. The CDR3 length is 18 residues. The V gene's germline CDR1 is MNHEY and CDR2 SVGEGT. Trimming removed 0 bases from V and 1 base from J; junction bases left unmatched: 8. The CDR3 sequence is CASSYSTHLAGGSYEQYF. In DNA form, the CDR3 reads TGTGCCAGCAGTTACTCCACTCACCTAGCGGGGGGTTCCTACGAGCAGTACTTC.

This clonotype was counted only a few times. Here the CDR3 DNA reads TGTGCCAGCAGTTACTCCGGCAGGGATGACACAGATACGCAGTATTTT. It specifies CASSYSGRDDTDTQYF. This chain links TRBV6-5 with TRBJ2-3, with D possibly TRBD1 on 5 matching bases. Germline V gene sequence: CDR1 MNHEY, CDR2 SVGAGI. V was clipped by 0 bases and J by 2 bases, with 12 bases between them. This CDR3 has 16 residues.

The rearrangement uses TRBV2 and TRBJ2-7; 11 bases fit TRBD2. Per germline, CDR1 SNHLY and CDR2 FYNNEI. Germline trimming cut 1 base from V and 0 bases from J; bases unmatched to any gene: 2. The CDR3 length is 16 residues. CDR3 nucleotide sequence: TGTGCCAGCAGTGAAGAAGGGACTAGCGGCTCCTACGAGCAGTACTTC. Its translation is CASSEEGTSGSYEQYF.

V gene TRBV20-1 combines with J gene TRBJ1-4; D is unclear. The CDR3 extends over 12 amino acids. Germline V gene sequence: CDR1 DFQATT, CDR2 SNEGSKA (reference sequence). Trimming cost V 7 bases and J 5 bases, with 11 bases left between them. CDR3 amino acids: CSGKAINEKLFF. The CDR3 DNA follows: TGCAGTGGTAAGGCGATCAATGAAAAACTGTTTTTT.

CDR3 nucleotide sequence: TGTGCCAGCAGTTCAGTAACATCAGGGGCGCTCGGGGCTTTCTTT. Encoded protein: CASSSVTSGALGAFF. This chain uses TRBV5-6 with TRBJ1-1; a possible D gene is TRBD1 (6 bases). With 5 bases removed from V and 11 bases from J, the gap between germline ends came to 25 bases. Germline V gene data show CDR1 as SGHDT and CDR2 as YYEEEE. The length of the CDR3 is 15 residues.

The rearrangement uses TRBV4-1 and TRBJ2-5; TRBD1 aligns across 9 bases. Per germline, CDR1 MGHRA and CDR2 YSYEKL. V dropped 5 bases and J dropped 5; count of bases not matched to a gene: 9. The length of the CDR3 is 15 residues. CDR3 sequence (DNA): TGCGCCAGCAGCGGACCGGGACAGGGAAGGGAGACCCAGTACTTC. It translates to CASSGPGQGRETQYF.

This clonotype was seen a few times. At one end the junction does not follow the germline gene, possibly because of a read error. The V call is TRBV5-1, the J call TRBJ1-1, with 10 bases identical to TRBD1. The CDR3 length is 15 residues. Germline V gene lookup returns CDR1 SGHRS and CDR2 YFSETQ. The CDR3 coding sequence is TGTGCCAGCAGCGGCGGACAGGGGGGGTACACTGAAGCTTTCTTT. As protein: CASSGGQGGYTEAFF. Using reference TRBV5-1 and TRBJ1-1 for the parts outside the CDR3, the full variable domain is KAGVTQTPRYLIKTRGQQVTLSCSPISGHRSVSWYQQTPGQGLQFLFEYFSETQRNKGNFPGRFSGRQFSNSRSEMNVSTLELGDSALYLCASSGGQGGYTEAFFGQGTRLTVV.

The chain couples TRBV4-1 to TRBJ1-3, with 11 nucleotides matching TRBD1. The CDR3 spans 17 residues. CDR1 and CDR2 (germline): MGHRA, YSYEKL. V was clipped by 4 bases and J by 4 bases; unmatched bases: 9. CDR3 residues: CASSPGTGGIPGNTIYF. The DNA for the CDR3 is TGCGCCAGCAGCCCCGGGACAGGGGGTATTCCGGGAAACACCATATATTTT.